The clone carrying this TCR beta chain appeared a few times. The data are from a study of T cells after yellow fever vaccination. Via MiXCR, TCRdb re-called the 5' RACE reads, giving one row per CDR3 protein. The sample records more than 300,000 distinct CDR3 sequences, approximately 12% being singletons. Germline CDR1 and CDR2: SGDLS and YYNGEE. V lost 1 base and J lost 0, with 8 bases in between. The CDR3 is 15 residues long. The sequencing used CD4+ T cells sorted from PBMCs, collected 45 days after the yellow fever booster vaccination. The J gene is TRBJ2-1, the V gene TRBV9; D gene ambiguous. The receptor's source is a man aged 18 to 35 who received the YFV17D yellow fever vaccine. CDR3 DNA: TGTGCCAGCAGCGTAATTTCGGGCTCCTACAATGAGCAGTTCTTC. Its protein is CASSVISGSYNEQFF. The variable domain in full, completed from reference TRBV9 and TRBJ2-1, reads DSGVTQTPKHLITATGQRVTLRCSPRSGDLSVYWYQQSLDQGLQFLIQYYNGEERAKGNILERFSAQQFPDLHSELNLSSLELGDSALYFCASSVISGSYNEQFFGPGTRLTVL.